This T cell receptor beta chain was found in a study of T cell repertoires in cytomegalovirus infection (dated by TCRdb to the late 2010s). For the study in its entirety: Peptide stimulations targeted recently identified HLA-C-restricted CMV epitopes, whose presentation resists viral immunomodulation, together with well-studied HLA-B-restricted epitopes. The HLA type of each donor mattered for the analysis, because public TCR beta signatures pointed to carriage of CMV infection along with the matching HLA type. Beyond this particular receptor, the publication reports: Carriers of CMV infection plus the relevant HLA type were discriminated by the cumulative frequency of public TCR beta family members in the study cohort and in an independent roughly 370-donor cohort. The ex vivo response was dominated by HLA-C-restricted CMV-specific TCR beta clonotypes, and the single most frequent clonotype in two of eight donors was supplied by these HLA-C-restricted clonotypes.

The cysteine opens and the phenylalanine closes a CDR3 of 16 amino acids. This entry keeps only the CDR3 DNA: 48 bases, framed from base 1. V and J lose 6 bases and 3 bases, and a span of 18 bases separates them. The germline V gene (reference sequence) sets CDR1 to MNHNY and CDR2 to SVGAGI. The data were produced on an Illumina HiSeq 1500. Through fastp at Q25 and MiXCR, TCRdb rebuilt clones from the public reads, retaining in-frame beta chains. A single entry per CDR3 protein holds the most common genes and DNA from its merged rows. The table for this sample lists roughly 920,000 distinct CDR3 sequences; roughly 30% of them were counted only once. Together, the top ten hold 13% of the sample. On this clonotype itself: Its antigen is still unknown. Base qualities are not recorded, but no much larger clone differs from it by a single base.

The meaning of the sample's treatment or condition label: in vitro stimulation with specific CMV peptide epitopes to enrich CMV-specific T cells. The rearrangement combines TRBV6-6 with TRBJ1-5, with a tentative D gene TRBD1 over 6 matching bases. This receptor was obtained from a human donor in good health (CMV status not recorded). Some clones in this sample may be carry-over from other donors' samples. The sequencing used cultured CD8+ T cells from PBMCs, collected from culture after CMV antigen stimulation. For the CDR3, the sequence is CASRQGAPPFNQPQHF. The DNA sequence reads TGTGCCAGCAGACAGGGCGCCCCTCCGTTCAATCAGCCCCAGCATTTT.